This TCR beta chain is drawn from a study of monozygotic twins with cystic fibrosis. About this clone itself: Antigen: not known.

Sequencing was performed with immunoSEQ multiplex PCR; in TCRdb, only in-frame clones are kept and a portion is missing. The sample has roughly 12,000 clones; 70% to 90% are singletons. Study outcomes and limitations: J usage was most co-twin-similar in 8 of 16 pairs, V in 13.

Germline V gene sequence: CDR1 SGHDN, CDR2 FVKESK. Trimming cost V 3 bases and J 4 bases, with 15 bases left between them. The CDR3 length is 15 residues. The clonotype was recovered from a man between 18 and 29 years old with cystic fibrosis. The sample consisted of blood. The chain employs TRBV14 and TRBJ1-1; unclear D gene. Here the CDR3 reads CASSHLPEWGTEAFF. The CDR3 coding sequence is TGTGCCAGCAGCCATCTTCCTGAATGGGGCACTGAAGCTTTCTTT.